A selection of T cell receptor beta chains follows, all from one sample in a study of cytomegalovirus exposure and HLA in healthy donors. Clones were read by immunoSEQ multiplex PCR, and TCRdb kept only the in-frame ones, dropping some. The sample lists 150,000 to 200,000 clones, roughly 85% occurring once. Input material: PBMCs. The receptors here all came from a man aged 18 to 29 in good health and CMV-seropositive. The CDR3 runs from the conserved cysteine through the conserved F or W. A D gene is named only where the DNA matches it firmly. Rows give clone size only sometimes, using once, few, many, or a class for an expanded clone.

CDR3nt: TGTGCCACCCCAGGAGGTTCAGACACAGATACGCAGTATTTT
CDR3aa: CATPGGSDTDTQYF
abundance: once
v_gene: TRBV6-4
j_gene: TRBJ2-3
d_gene: -

CDR3nt: TGTGCCAGCAGTGAGGATAGGGGAACTAATGAAAAACTGTTTTTT
CDR3aa: CASSEDRGTNEKLFF
abundance: -
v_gene: TRBV2
j_gene: TRBJ1-4
d_gene: -

CDR3nt: TGTGCCAGCCGAGGGAATATGAACACTGAAGCTTTCTTT
CDR3aa: CASRGNMNTEAFF
abundance: once
v_gene: TRBV19
j_gene: TRBJ1-1
d_gene: -

CDR3nt: TGTGCCATCAGTGAGTGGGGGGGGACTAGTGGAGAGCAGTACTTC
CDR3aa: CAISEWGGTSGEQYF
abundance: -
v_gene: TRBV10-3
j_gene: TRBJ2-7
d_gene: TRBD2

CDR3nt: TGTGCCAGCAGCCCCGAAGGAAGGGGCTACGAGCAGTACTTC
CDR3aa: CASSPEGRGYEQYF
abundance: -
v_gene: TRBV9
j_gene: TRBJ2-7
d_gene: -

CDR3nt: TGTGCCAGTAGTACGGACAGGGGAATTATAGGCGGGGAGCTGTTTTTT
CDR3aa: CASSTDRGIIGGELFF
abundance: -
v_gene: TRBV19
j_gene: TRBJ2-2
d_gene: TRBD1

CDR3nt: TGTGCCAGCAGGGGACAGTCCACCGGGGAGCTGTTTTTT
CDR3aa: CASRGQSTGELFF
abundance: -
v_gene: TRBV28
j_gene: TRBJ2-2
d_gene: TRBD1

CDR3nt: TGCGCCAGCAGTAGATCGGGGGGTGTAATGAACACTGAAGCTTTCTTT
CDR3aa: CASSRSGGVMNTEAFF
abundance: once
v_gene: TRBV10-1
j_gene: TRBJ1-1
d_gene: -

CDR3nt: TGTGCCAGCAGCCCGGGGGTTTACTATGGCTACACCTTC
CDR3aa: CASSPGVYYGYTF
abundance: -
v_gene: TRBV7-9
j_gene: TRBJ1-2
d_gene: -

CDR3nt: TGCGCCAGCAGCCTGACTAGCGGGGAAGAGACCCAGTACTTC
CDR3aa: CASSLTSGEETQYF
abundance: -
v_gene: TRBV4-1
j_gene: TRBJ2-5
d_gene: TRBD2

CDR3nt: TGCAGCGTTGCTGAGCGATTGGACACCGGGGAGCTGTTTTTT
CDR3aa: CSVAERLDTGELFF
abundance: -
v_gene: TRBV29-1
j_gene: TRBJ2-2
d_gene: -

CDR3nt: TGTGCCAGCAGCTTACAGGGGAGCGGTGTAGGCGAGCAGTACTTC
CDR3aa: CASSLQGSGVGEQYF
abundance: -
v_gene: TRBV11-2
j_gene: TRBJ2-7
d_gene: -

CDR3nt: TGTGCCAGCTCTGTGGACAGGGTTTGGACCCAGTACTTC
CDR3aa: CASSVDRVWTQYF
abundance: -
v_gene: TRBV6-1
j_gene: TRBJ2-5
d_gene: TRBD1

CDR3nt: TGCGCCAGCAGCTTACAGGGTATCAACACTGAAGCTTTCTTT
CDR3aa: CASSLQGINTEAFF
abundance: -
v_gene: TRBV5-1
j_gene: TRBJ1-1
d_gene: -

CDR3nt: TGTGCCAGCAGCGTCCGTAGCGGGGTGACCGGGGAGCTGTTTTTT
CDR3aa: CASSVRSGVTGELFF
abundance: -
v_gene: TRBV2
j_gene: TRBJ2-2
d_gene: TRBD2

CDR3nt: TGTGCCAGCAGCTCGGACAGTCATACGCAGTATTTT
CDR3aa: CASSSDSHTQYF
abundance: -
v_gene: TRBV7-8
j_gene: TRBJ2-3
d_gene: -

CDR3nt: TGTGCCAGCAGCTTAGGGTGGGGAGCAGATACGCAGTATTTT
CDR3aa: CASSLGWGADTQYF
abundance: once
v_gene: TRBV11-2
j_gene: TRBJ2-3
d_gene: -

CDR3nt: TGTGCTAGCAGCTTAGGCCTCGGAGGGGACGAGCAGTACTTC
CDR3aa: CASSLGLGGDEQYF
abundance: -
v_gene: TRBV7-7
j_gene: TRBJ2-7
d_gene: -

CDR3nt: TGTGCCAGCAGCTTGCTAACAGGGGGTTTTGACTACGAGCAGTACTTC
CDR3aa: CASSLLTGGFDYEQYF
abundance: -
v_gene: TRBV5-4
j_gene: TRBJ2-7
d_gene: TRBD1

CDR3nt: TGTGCCAGCAGTTTGGCAGGGGTGGGCCAGCCCCAGCATTTT
CDR3aa: CASSLAGVGQPQHF
abundance: -
v_gene: TRBV27
j_gene: TRBJ1-5
d_gene: -

CDR3nt: TGTGCCAGCTCACCCGAGACAGGGGGCCTACAGCCCCAGCATTTT
CDR3aa: CASSPETGGLQPQHF
abundance: -
v_gene: TRBV18
j_gene: TRBJ1-5
d_gene: TRBD1

CDR3nt: TGCGCCAGCAGCTTTTGGGACAGGGCTTCCTACGAGCAGTACTTC
CDR3aa: CASSFWDRASYEQYF
abundance: few
v_gene: TRBV5-1
j_gene: TRBJ2-7
d_gene: TRBD1

CDR3nt: TGTGCCAGTAGGAGGGCCATGGACGGAAACACCATATATTTT
CDR3aa: CASRRAMDGNTIYF
abundance: -
v_gene: TRBV28
j_gene: TRBJ1-3
d_gene: -